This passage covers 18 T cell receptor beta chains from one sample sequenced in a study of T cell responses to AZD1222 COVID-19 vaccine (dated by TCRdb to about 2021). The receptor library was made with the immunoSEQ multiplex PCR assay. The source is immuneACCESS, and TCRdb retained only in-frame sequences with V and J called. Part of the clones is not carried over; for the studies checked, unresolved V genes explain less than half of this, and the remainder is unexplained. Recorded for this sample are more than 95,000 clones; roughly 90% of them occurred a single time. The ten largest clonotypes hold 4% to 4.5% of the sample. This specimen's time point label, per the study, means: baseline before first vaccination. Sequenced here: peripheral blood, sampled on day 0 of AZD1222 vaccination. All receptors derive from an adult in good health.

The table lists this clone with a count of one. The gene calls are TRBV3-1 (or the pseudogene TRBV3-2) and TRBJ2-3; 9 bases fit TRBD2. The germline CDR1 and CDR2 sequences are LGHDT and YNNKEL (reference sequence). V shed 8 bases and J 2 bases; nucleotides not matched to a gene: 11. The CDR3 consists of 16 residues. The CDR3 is CASSRGLAGTTDTQYF. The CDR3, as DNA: TGTGCCAGCTCGAGGGGGCTAGCGGGGACCACAGATACGCAGTATTTT.

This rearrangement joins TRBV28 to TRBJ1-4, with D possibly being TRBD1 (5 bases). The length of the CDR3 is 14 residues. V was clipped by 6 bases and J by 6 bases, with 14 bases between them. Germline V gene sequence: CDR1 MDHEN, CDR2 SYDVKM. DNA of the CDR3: TGTGCCAGCAGCTCAGGGTTGGAGGATGAAAAACTGTTTTTT. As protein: CASSSGLEDEKLFF.

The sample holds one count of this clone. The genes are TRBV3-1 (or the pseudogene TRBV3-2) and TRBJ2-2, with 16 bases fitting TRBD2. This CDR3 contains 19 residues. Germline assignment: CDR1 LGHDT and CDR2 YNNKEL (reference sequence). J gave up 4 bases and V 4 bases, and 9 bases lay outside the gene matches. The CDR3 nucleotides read TGTGCCAGCAGCCTCAAGGGACTAGCGGGAGGGCCAGGCACCGGGGAGCTGTTTTTT. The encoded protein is CASSLKGLAGGPGTGELFF.

The CDR3 DNA is TGTGCCATCACCCCGGACCCGTCCACTAATGAAAAACTGTTTTTT. Its translation is CAITPDPSTNEKLFF. V and J are TRBV10-3 and TRBJ1-4, with D unclear. Germline V lookup: CDR1 ENHRY, CDR2 SYGVKD. V was shortened by 7 bases and J by 2 bases, with 14 bases between the two germline ends. The CDR3 spans 15 residues.

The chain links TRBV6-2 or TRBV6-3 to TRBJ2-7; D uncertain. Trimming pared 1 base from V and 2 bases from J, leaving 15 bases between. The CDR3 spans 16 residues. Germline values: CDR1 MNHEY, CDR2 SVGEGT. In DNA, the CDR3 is TGTGCCAGCAGTTACTATTTTGGGGAAGGCCCCTACGAGCAGTACTTC. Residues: CASSYYFGEGPYEQYF.

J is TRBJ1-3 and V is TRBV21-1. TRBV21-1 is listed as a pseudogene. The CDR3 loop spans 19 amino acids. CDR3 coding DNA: TGTGCCAGCAGCAAGACCCGCCTGGGAGGCGAGAGGAGGGGAAACACCATATATTTT. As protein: CASSKTRLGGERRGNTIYF.

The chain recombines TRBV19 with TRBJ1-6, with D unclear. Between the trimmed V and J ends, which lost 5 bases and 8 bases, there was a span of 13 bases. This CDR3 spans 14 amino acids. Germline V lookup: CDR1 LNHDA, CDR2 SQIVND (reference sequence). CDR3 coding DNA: TGTGCCAGTAGTCGCCGGGAGGCGGATTCACCCCTCCACTTT. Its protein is CASSRREADSPLHF.

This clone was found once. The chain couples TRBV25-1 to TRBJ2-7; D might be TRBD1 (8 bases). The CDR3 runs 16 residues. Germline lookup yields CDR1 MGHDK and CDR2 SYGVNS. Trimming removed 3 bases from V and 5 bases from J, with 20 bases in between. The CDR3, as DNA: TGTGCCAGCAGTGACGGGGGGCAGGGGGCGACCCACGAGCAGTACTTC. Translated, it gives CASSDGGQGATHEQYF.

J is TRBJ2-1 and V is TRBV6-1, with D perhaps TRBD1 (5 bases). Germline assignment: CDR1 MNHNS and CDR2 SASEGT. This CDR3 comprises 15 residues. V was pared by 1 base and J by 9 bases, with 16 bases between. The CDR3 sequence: CASSEGVKGRVEQFF. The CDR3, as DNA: TGTGCCAGCAGTGAAGGGGTAAAGGGGCGAGTTGAGCAGTTCTTC.

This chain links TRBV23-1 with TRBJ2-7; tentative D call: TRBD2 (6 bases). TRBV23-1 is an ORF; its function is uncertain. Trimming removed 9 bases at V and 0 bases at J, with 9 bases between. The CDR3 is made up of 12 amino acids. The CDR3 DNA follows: TGCGCCAGTGCGGGGTACTCCTACGAGCAGTACTTC. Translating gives CASAGYSYEQYF.

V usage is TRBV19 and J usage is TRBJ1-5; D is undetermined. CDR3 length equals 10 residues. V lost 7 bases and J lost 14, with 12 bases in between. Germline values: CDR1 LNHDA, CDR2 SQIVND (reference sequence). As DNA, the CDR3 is TGTGCCAGTATGGGCCCGGAGGAGCATTTT. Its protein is CASMGPEEHF.

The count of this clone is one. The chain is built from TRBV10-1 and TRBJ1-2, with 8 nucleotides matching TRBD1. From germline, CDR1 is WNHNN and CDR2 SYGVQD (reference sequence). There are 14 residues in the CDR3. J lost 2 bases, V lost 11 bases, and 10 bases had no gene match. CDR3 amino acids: CAPTGEYGNYGYTF. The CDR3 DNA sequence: TGCGCCCCGACAGGGGAGTACGGGAACTATGGCTACACCTTC.

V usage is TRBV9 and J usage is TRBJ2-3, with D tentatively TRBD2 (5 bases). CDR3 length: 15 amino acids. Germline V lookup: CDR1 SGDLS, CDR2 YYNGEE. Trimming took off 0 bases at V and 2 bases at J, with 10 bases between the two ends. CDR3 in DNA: TGTGCCAGCAGCGTAGGCCCACTAGTCACAGATACGCAGTATTTT. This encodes CASSVGPLVTDTQYF.

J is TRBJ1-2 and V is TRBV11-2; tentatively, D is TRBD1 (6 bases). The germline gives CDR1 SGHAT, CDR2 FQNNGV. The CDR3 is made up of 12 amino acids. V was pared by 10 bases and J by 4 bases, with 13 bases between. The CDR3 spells CATQRGGYGYTF. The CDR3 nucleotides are TGTGCCACCCAGAGGGGGGGCTATGGCTACACCTTC.

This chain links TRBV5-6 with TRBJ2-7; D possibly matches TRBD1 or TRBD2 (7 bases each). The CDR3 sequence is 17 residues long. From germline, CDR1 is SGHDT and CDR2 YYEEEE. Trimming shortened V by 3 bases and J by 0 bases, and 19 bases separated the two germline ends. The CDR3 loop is CASSSGGPRGISYEQYF. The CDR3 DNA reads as TGTGCCAGCAGCTCGGGGGGCCCCAGGGGGATCTCCTACGAGCAGTACTTC.

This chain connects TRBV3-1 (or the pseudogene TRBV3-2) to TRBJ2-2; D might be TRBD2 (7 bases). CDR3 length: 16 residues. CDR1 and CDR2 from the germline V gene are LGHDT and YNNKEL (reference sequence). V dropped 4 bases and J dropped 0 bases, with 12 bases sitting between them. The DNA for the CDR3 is TGTGCCAGCAGCCCCCGGGGGGCCGCGAACACCGGGGAGCTGTTTTTT. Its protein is CASSPRGAANTGELFF.

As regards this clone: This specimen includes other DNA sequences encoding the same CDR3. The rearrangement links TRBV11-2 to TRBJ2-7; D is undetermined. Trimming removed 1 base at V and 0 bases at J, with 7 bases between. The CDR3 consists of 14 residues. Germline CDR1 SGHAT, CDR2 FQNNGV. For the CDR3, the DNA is TGTGCCAGCAGCTTAGGTTTTAGCTCCTACGAGCAGTACTTC. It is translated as CASSLGFSSYEQYF.

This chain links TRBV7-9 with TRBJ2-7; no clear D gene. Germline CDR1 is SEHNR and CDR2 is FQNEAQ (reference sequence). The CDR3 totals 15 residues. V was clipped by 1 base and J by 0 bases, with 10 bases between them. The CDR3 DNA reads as TGTGCCAGCAGCTTAGAAGGCGGAAACTCCTACGAGCAGTACTTC. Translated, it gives CASSLEGGNSYEQYF.